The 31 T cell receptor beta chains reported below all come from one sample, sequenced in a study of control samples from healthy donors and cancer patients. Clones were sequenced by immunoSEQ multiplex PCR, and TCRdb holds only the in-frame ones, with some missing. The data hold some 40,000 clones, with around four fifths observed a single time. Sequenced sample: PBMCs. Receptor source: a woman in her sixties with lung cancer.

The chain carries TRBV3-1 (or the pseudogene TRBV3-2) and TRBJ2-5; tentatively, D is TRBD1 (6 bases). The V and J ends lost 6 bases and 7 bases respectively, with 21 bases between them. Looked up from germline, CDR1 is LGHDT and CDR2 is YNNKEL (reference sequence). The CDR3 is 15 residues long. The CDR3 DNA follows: TGTGCCAGCAGATCTGTTTGGGGGCGAAAAGGGACCCAGTACTTC. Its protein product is CASRSVWGRKGTQYF.

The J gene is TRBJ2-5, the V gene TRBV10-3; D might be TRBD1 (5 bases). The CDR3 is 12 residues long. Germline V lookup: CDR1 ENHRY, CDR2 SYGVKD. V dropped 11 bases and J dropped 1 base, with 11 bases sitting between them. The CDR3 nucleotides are TGTGCCTCGACTGACAGCCAAGAGACCCAGTACTTC. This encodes CASTDSQETQYF.

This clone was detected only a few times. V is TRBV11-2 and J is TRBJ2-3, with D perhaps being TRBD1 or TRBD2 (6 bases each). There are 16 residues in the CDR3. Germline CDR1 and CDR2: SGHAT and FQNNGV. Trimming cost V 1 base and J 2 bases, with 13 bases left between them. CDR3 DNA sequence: TGTGCCAGCAGCTTAGTGGGGGGCCCTCCCACAGATACGCAGTATTTT. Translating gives CASSLVGGPPTDTQYF. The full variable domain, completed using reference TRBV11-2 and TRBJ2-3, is EAGVAQSPRYKIIEKRQSVAFWCNPISGHATLYWYQQILGQGPKLLIQFQNNGVVDDSQLPKDRFSAERLKGVDSTLKIQPAKLEDSAVYLCASSLVGGPPTDTQYFGPGTRLTVL.

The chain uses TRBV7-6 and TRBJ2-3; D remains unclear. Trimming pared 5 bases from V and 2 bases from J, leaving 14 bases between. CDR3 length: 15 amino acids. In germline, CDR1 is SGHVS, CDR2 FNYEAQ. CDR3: CASSHPDFYTDTQYF. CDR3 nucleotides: TGTGCCAGCAGCCATCCCGACTTCTACACAGATACGCAGTATTTT.

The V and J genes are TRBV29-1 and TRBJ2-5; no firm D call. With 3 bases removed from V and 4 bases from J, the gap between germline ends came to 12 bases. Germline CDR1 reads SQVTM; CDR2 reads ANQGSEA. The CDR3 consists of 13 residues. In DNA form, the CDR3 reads TGCAGCGTTGAGCGGACCTGGGGAGAGACCCAGTACTTC. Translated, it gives CSVERTWGETQYF.

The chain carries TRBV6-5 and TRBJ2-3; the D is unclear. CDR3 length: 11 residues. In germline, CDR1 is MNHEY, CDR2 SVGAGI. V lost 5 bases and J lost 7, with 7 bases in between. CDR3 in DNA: TGTGCCAGCAGTCTCGAAAATACGCAGTATTTT. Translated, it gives CASSLENTQYF.

The CDR3 DNA reads TGCAGTGCTAGTTCCCCGGACAGGGGTAATAATGAGCAGTTCTTC. It specifies CSASSPDRGNNEQFF. This chain links TRBV20-1 with TRBJ2-1; 9 bases match TRBD1. In germline, CDR1 is DFQATT, CDR2 SNEGSKA (reference sequence). The J segment lost 7 bases and the V segment lost 3 bases, leaving 10 bases of the junction unmatched. The CDR3 has 15 amino acids.

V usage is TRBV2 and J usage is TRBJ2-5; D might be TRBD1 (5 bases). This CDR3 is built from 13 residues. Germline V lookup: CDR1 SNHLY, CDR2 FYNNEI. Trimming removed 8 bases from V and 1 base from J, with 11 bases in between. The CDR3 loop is CASGARSQETQYF. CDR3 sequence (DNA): TGTGCCAGCGGGGCCAGGTCCCAAGAGACCCAGTACTTC.

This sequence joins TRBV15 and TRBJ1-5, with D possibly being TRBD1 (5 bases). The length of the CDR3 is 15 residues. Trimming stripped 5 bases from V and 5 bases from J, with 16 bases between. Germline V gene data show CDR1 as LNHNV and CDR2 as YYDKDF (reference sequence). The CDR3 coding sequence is TGTGCCACCAGCGGGACTCTATTAGAGGATCAGCCCCAGCATTTT. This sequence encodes CATSGTLLEDQPQHF.

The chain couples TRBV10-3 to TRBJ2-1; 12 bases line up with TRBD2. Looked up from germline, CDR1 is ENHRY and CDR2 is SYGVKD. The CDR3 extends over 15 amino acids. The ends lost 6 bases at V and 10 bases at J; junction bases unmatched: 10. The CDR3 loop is CAIRPTSGSREEQFF. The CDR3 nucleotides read TGTGCCATCAGACCGACTAGCGGGAGTCGAGAAGAGCAGTTCTTC.

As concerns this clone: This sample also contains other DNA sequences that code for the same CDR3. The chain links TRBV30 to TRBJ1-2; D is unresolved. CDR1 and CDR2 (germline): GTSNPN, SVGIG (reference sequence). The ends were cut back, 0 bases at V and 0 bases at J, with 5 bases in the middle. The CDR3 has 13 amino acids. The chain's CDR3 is CAWSVEANYGYTF. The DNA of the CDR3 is TGTGCCTGGAGTGTAGAAGCTAACTATGGCTACACCTTC.

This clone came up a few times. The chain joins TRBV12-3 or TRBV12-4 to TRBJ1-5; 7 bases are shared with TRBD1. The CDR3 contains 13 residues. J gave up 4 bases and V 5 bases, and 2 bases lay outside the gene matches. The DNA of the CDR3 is TGTGCCAGCAGTGGGACAGTTAATCAGCCCCAGCATTTT. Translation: CASSGTVNQPQHF.

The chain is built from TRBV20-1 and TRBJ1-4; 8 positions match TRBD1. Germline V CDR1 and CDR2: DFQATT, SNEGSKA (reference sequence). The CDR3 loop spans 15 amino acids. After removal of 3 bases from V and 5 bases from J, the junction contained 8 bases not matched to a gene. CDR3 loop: CSASGGGQGNEKLFF. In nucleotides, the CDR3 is TGCAGTGCTAGTGGAGGAGGACAGGGAAATGAAAAACTGTTTTTT.

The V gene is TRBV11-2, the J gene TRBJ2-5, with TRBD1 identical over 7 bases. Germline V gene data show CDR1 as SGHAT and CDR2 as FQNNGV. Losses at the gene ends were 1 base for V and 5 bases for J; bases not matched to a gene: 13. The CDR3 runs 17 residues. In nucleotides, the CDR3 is TGTGCCAGCAGCTTAGGAAGGGGTCGACAGGGCGGGGAGACCCAGTACTTC. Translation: CASSLGRGRQGGETQYF.

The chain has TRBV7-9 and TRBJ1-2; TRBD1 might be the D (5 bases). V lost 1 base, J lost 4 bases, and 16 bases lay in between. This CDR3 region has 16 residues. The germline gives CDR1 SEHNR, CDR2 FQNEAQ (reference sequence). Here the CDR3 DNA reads TGTGCCAGCAGCTTAGACTCACGACGGACATCCTATGGCTACACCTTC. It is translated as CASSLDSRRTSYGYTF.

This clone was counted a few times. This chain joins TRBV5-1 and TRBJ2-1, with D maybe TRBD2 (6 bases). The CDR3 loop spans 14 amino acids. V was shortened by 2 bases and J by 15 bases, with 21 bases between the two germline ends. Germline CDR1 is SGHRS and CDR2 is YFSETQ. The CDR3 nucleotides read TGCGCCAGCAGCTTCCCGGGACCCCAGACCGGGAGGTTCTTC. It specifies CASSFPGPQTGRFF.

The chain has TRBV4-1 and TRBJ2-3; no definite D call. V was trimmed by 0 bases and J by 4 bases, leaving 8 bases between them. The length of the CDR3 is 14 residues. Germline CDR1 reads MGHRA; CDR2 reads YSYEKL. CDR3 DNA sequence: TGCGCCAGCAGCCAAGATCCCAAGCCAGATACGCAGTATTTT. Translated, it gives CASSQDPKPDTQYF.

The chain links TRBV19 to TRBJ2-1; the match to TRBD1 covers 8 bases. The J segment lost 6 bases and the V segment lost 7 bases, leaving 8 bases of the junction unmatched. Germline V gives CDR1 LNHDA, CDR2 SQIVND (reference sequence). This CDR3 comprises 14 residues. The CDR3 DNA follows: TGTGCCAGTATCTCGACAGGGGCTCCCAATGAGCAGTTCTTC. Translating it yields CASISTGAPNEQFF.

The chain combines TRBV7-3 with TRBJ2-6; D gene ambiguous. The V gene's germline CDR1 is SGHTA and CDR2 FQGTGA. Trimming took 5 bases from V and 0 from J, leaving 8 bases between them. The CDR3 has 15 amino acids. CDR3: CASSLLSSGANVLTF. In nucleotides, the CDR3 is TGTGCCAGCAGCCTCCTAAGCTCTGGGGCCAACGTCCTGACTTTC.

As DNA, the CDR3 is TGTGCCAGCAGCCCTCTAGCCGTCAGGACCCTTTGGGAGCAGTACTTC. Translating gives CASSPLAVRTLWEQYF. The chain links TRBV27 to TRBJ2-7; a possible D gene is TRBD2 (5 bases). V lost 6 bases and J lost 7, with 25 bases in between. The germline V gene has CDR1 MNHEY and CDR2 SMNVEV (reference sequence). This CDR3 contains 16 residues.

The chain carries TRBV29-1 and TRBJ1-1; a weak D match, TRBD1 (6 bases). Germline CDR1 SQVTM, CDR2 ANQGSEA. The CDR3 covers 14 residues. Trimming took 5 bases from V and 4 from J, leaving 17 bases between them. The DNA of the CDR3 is TGCAGCGTTAAGGACGGGACATCTACCACTGAAGCTTTCTTT. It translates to CSVKDGTSTTEAFF.

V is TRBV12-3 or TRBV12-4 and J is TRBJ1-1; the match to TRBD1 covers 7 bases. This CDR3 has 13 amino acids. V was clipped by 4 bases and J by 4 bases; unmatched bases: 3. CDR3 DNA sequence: TGTGCCAGCAGTTGGAAGGGGGCCACTGAAGCTTTCTTT. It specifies CASSWKGATEAFF.

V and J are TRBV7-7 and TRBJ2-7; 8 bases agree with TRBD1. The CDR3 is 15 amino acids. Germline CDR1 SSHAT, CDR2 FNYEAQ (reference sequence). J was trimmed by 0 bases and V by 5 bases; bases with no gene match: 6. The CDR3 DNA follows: TGTGCCAGCAGCCCCGGACAGGGTGTCTCCTACGAGCAGTACTTC. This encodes CASSPGQGVSYEQYF.

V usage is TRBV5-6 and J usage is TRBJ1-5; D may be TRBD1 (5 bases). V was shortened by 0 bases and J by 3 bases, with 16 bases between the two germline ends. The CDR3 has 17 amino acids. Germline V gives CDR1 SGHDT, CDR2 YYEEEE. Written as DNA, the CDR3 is TGTGCCAGCAGCTTGGCCCCGGGACGGAGGCCCAATCAGCCCCAGCATTTT. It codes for CASSLAPGRRPNQPQHF.

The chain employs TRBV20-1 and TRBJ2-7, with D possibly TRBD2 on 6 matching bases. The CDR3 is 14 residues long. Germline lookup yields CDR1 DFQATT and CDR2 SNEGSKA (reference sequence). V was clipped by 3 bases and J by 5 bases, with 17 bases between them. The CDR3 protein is CSASQASVMDEQYF. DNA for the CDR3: TGCAGTGCTAGTCAGGCTAGCGTCATGGACGAGCAGTACTTC.

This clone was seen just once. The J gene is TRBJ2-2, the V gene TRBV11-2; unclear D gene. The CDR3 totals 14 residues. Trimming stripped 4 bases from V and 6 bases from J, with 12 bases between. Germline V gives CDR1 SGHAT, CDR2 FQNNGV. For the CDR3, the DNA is TGTGCCAGCAGCTCTTTGAGGTACCCCGGGGAGCTGTTTTTT. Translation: CASSSLRYPGELFF.

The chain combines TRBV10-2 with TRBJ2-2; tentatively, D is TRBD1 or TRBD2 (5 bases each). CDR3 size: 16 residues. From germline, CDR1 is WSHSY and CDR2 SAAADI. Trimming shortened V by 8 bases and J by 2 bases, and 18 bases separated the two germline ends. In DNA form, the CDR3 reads TGCGCCAGCTCTAAGTCGCAGGGACCCAACACCGGGGAGCTGTTTTTT. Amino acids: CASSKSQGPNTGELFF.

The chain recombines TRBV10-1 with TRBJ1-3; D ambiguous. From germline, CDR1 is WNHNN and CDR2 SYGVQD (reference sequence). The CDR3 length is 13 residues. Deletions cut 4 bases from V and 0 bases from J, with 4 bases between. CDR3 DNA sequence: TGCGCCAGCAGTGCTGACTCTGGAAACACCATATATTTT. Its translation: CASSADSGNTIYF.

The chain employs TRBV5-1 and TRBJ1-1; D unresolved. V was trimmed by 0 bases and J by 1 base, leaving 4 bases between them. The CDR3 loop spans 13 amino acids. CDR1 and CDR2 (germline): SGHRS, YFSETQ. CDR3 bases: TGCGCCAGCAGCTTGGACGCGAACACTGAAGCTTTCTTT. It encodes CASSLDANTEAFF.

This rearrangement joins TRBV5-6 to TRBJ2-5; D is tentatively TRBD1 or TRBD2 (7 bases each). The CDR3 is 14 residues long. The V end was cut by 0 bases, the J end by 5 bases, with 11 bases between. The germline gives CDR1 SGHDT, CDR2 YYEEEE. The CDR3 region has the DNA TGTGCCAGCAGCTTGGACAGGGGAGGGGAGACCCAGTACTTC. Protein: CASSLDRGGETQYF.

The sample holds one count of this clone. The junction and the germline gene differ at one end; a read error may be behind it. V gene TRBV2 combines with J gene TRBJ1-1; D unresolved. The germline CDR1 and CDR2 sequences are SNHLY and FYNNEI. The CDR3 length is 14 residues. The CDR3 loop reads CAGSEVAMNTEAFF. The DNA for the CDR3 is TGTGCCGGCAGTGAAGTGGCGATGAACACTGAAGCTTTCTTT.